This entry lists 7 T cell receptor beta chains sequenced from one sample in a study of shared clonotypes between healthy human individuals. The method was immunoSEQ multiplex PCR; TCRdb's version includes in-frame clones alone and lacks a portion of them. This repertoire shows 300,000 to 350,000 clones, 70% to 75% found once; its top ten account for more than 9%. The sequencing sample was made of memory CD4+ T cells sorted from blood. This sample's subset: CD45RA-negative fraction. Every receptor here comes from a man aged 30-40 years in good health.

The rearrangement uses TRBV19 and TRBJ2-3; D remains ambiguous. CDR3 length: 17 residues. Germline assignment: CDR1 LNHDA and CDR2 SQIVND (reference sequence). Trimming stripped 3 bases from V and 6 bases from J, with 22 bases between. CDR3 bases: TGTGCCAGTAGTATCCTGGGGTTAGCCGAAAAGGAGGATACGCAGTATTTT. The encoded protein is CASSILGLAEKEDTQYF. Full variable domain (missing parts from reference TRBV19 and TRBJ2-3): DGGITQSPKYLFRKEGQNVTLSCEQNLNHDAMYWYRQDPGQGLRLIYYSQIVNDFQKGDIAEGYSVSREKKESFPLTVTSAQKNPTAFYLCASSILGLAEKEDTQYFGPGTRLTVL.

The V gene is TRBV19, the J gene TRBJ1-1, with a tentative D call TRBD1 (5 bases). The CDR3 is made up of 13 amino acids. Germline V lookup: CDR1 LNHDA, CDR2 SQIVND (reference sequence). The V end was cut by 5 bases, the J end by 2 bases, with 9 bases between. This CDR3 reads CASSYRSNTEAFF. In nucleotides, the CDR3 is TGTGCCAGTAGTTACAGGAGCAACACTGAAGCTTTCTTT.

This clone was observed a few times. This chain links TRBV6-1 with TRBJ2-7; 7 nucleotides match TRBD1. J was trimmed by 2 bases and V by 6 bases; bases with no gene match: 7. The germline V gene has CDR1 MNHNS and CDR2 SASEGT. This CDR3 is built from 14 residues. The CDR3: CASSYKQGTYEQYF. As DNA, the CDR3 is TGTGCCAGCAGCTATAAACAGGGGACCTACGAGCAGTACTTC.

This clone was recorded only once. This rearrangement joins TRBV6-1 to TRBJ1-4, with D possibly matching TRBD1 (5 bases). The CDR3 covers 13 residues. With 8 bases removed from V and 8 bases from J, the gap between germline ends came to 15 bases. Germline loops: CDR1 MNHNS, CDR2 SASEGT. The DNA of the CDR3 is TGTGCCAGCTTGGGGGGTTTTAACGAAAAACTGTTTTTT. Translated: CASLGGFNEKLFF.

The rearrangement joins TRBV6-1 to TRBJ1-5; the match to TRBD1 covers 7 bases. The CDR3 extends over 16 amino acids. Per germline, CDR1 MNHNS and CDR2 SASEGT. V shed 4 bases, J shed 3 bases, and the junction held 9 bases outside the gene matches. In nucleotides, the CDR3 is TGTGCCAGCAGTGCCCGACAGGGTAATGTCAATCAGCCCCAGCATTTT. This codes for CASSARQGNVNQPQHF.

The chain recombines TRBV18 with TRBJ1-6; TRBD1 aligns across 7 bases. V trimming: 9 bases; J trimming: 6 bases; junction bases outside the gene matches: 5. The germline CDR1 and CDR2 sequences are KGHSH and LQKENI. The CDR3 has 13 amino acids. The CDR3 nucleotides read TGTGCCAGTTCGGGACAGAGTAATTCACCCCTCCACTTT. Its protein product is CASSGQSNSPLHF.

The rearrangement uses TRBV19 and TRBJ2-2; 11 bases map to TRBD2. Per the germline V gene, CDR1 is LNHDA and CDR2 is SQIVND (reference sequence). The V segment lost 5 bases and the J segment 7 bases; nucleotides outside the gene matches: 9. This CDR3 has 16 amino acids. The CDR3 region has the DNA TGTGCCAGTAGTCCCTTGACTAGCGGGAAAATCGGGGAGCTGTTTTTT. Translating gives CASSPLTSGKIGELFF.